This T cell receptor beta chain was retrieved from a study of T cells in Graves' hyperthyroidism and ophthalmopathy. Study-wide background: Sampling of peripheral blood happened at initial diagnosis, prior to any treatment.

What was amplified from RNA transcripts were TCR beta CDR3 regions. Carried out on the TCR CDR3, a first-round RT-PCR used the HTBI primer set. TCRdb redid the calling of the multiplex PCR reads with MiXCR, one entry per CDR3 protein. This table has fewer than 550,000 distinct CDR3 sequences, about 15% appearing once. This clonotype was counted only a few times. V dropped 1 base and J dropped 1 base, with 7 bases sitting between them. This CDR3 is built from 14 residues. CDR1 and CDR2 (germline): SGHTA, FQGNSA. This receptor was obtained from a woman under 30 with Graves' hyperthyroidism. The sample was blood. This sequence joins TRBV7-2 and TRBJ1-2; unclear D gene. The CDR3 nucleotides read TGTGCCAGCAGCTTAGATTGGCTTAACTATGGCTACACCTTC. It yields the protein CASSLDWLNYGYTF.